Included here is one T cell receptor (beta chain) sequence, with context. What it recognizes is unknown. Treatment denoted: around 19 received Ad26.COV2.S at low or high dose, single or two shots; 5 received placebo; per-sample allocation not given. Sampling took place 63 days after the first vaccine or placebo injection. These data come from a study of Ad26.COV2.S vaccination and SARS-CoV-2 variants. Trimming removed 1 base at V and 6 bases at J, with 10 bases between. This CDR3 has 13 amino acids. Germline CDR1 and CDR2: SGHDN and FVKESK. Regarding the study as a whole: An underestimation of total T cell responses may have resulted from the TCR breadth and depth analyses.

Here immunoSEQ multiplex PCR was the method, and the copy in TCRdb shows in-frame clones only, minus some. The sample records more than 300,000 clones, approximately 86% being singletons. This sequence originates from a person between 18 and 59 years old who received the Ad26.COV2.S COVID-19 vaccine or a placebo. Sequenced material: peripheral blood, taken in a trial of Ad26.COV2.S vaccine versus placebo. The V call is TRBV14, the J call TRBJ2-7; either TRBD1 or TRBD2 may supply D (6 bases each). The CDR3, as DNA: TGTGCCAGCAGCCAAGTGAGGGGGGCCGAGCAGTACTTC. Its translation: CASSQVRGAEQYF.